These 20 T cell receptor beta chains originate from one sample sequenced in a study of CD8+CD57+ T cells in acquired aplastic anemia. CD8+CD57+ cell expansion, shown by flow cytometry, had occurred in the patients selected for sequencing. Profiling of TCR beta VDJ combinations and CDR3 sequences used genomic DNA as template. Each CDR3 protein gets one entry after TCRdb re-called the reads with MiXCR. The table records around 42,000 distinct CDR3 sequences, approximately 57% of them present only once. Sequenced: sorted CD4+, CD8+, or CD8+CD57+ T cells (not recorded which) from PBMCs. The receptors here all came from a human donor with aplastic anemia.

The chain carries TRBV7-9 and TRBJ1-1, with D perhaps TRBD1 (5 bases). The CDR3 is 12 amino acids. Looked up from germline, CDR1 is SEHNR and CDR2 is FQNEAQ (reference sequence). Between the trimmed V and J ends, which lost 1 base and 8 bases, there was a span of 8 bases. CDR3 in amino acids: CASSLGTQEAFF. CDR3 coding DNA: TGTGCCAGCAGCTTAGGGACACAAGAAGCTTTCTTT.

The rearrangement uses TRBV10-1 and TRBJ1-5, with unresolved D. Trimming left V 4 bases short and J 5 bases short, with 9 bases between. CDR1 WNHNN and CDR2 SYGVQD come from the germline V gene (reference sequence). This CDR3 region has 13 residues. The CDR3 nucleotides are TGCGCCAGCAGTGTTGCCGTTGATCAGCCCCAGCATTTT. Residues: CASSVAVDQPQHF.

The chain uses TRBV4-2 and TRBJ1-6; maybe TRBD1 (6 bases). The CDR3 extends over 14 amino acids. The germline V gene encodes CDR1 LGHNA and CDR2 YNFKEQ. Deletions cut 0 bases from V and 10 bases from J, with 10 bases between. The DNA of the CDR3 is TGTGCCAGCAGCCAAGATAACAGGGAATCACCCCTCCACTTT. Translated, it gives CASSQDNRESPLHF.

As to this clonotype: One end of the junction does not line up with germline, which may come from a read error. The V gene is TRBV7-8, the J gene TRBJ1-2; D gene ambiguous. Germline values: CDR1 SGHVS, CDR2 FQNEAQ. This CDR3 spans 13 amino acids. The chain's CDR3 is CVSSPSRSYGYTF. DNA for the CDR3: TGTGTCAGCAGCCCCTCCCGGAGCTATGGCTACACCTTC.

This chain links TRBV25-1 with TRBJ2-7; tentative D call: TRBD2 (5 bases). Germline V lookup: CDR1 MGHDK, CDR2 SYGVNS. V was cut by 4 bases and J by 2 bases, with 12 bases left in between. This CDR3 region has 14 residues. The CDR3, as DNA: TGTGCCAGCAGTGTCCACGGGAAGGCCTACGAGCAGTACTTC. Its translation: CASSVHGKAYEQYF.

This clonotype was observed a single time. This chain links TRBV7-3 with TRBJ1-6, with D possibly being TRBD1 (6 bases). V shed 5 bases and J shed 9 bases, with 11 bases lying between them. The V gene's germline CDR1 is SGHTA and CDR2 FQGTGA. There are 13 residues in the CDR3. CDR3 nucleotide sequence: TGTGCCAGCAGCCTTAAGGGGGGTTCACCCCTCCACTTT. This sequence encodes CASSLKGGSPLHF.

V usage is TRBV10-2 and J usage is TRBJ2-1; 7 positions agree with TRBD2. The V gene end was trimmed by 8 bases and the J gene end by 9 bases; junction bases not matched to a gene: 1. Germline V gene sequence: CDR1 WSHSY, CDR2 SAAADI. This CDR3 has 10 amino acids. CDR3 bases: TGCGCCAGCGGGGGGGGTGAGCAGTTCTTC. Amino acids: CASGGGEQFF.

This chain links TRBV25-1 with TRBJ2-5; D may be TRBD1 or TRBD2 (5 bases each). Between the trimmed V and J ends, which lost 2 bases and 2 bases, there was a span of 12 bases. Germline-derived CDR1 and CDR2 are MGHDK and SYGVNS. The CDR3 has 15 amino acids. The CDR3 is CASSEDWGGQETQYF. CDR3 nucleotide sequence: TGTGCCAGCAGTGAAGACTGGGGCGGGCAAGAGACCCAGTACTTC.

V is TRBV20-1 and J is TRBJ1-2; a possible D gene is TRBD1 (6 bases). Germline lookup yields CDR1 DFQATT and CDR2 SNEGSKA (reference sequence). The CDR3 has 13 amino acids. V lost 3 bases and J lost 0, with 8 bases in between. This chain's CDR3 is CSASGQPNYGYTF. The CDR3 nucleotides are TGCAGTGCTAGTGGACAGCCTAACTATGGCTACACCTTC.

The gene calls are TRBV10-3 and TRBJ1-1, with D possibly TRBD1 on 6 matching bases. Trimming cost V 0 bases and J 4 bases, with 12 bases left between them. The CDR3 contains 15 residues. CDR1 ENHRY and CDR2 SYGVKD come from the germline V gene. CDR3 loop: CAISESTGRTTEAFF. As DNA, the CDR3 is TGTGCCATCAGTGAGTCGACAGGTCGTACCACTGAAGCTTTCTTT.

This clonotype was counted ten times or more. The CDR3 bases are TGTGCCAGCAGCTTAGTTGGGACACTGAACACTGAAGCTTTCTTT. As protein: CASSLVGTLNTEAFF. The chain has TRBV11-2 and TRBJ1-1, with D possibly TRBD1 on 6 matching bases. Germline V gives CDR1 SGHAT, CDR2 FQNNGV. The CDR3 runs to 15 residues. Trimming pared 1 base from V and 0 bases from J, leaving 9 bases between.

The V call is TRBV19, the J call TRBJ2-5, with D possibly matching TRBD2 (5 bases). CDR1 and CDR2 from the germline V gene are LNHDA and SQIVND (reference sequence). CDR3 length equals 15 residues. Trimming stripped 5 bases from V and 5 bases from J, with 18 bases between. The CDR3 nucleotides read TGTGCCAGTAGTCCTCGCAGGCAAGAGGGCGAGACCCAGTACTTC. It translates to CASSPRRQEGETQYF.

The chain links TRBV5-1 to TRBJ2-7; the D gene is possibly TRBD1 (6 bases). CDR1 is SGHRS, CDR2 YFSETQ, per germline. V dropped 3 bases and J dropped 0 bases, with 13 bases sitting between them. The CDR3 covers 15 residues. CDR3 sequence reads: CASSSGAGDSYEQYF. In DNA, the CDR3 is TGCGCCAGCAGCTCTGGGGCAGGGGACTCCTACGAGCAGTACTTC.

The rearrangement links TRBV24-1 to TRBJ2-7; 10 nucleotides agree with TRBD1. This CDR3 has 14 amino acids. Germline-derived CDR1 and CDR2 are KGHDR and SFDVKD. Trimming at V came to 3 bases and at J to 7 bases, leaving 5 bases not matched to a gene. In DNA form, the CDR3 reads TGTGCCACCAGTGATCCGGGACAGGGGTTGGAGCAGTACTTC. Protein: CATSDPGQGLEQYF.

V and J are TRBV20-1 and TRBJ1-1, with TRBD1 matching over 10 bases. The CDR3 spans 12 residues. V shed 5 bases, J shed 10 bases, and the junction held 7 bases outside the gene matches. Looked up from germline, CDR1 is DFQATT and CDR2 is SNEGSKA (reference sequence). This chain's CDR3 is CSAHGTGDGAFF. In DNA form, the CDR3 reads TGCAGTGCTCATGGGACAGGGGACGGAGCTTTCTTT.

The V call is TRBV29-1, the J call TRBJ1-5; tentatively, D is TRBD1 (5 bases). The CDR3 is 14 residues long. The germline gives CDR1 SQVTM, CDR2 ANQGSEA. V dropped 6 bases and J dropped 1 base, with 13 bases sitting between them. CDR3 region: CSVAEGTSNQPQHF. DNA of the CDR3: TGCAGCGTAGCTGAGGGGACGAGCAATCAGCCCCAGCATTTT.

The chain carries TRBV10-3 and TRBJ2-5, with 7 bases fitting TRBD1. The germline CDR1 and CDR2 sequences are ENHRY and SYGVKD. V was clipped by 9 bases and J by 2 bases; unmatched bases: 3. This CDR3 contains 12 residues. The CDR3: CAIRGQQETQYF. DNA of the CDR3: TGTGCCATTCGGGGACAGCAAGAGACCCAGTACTTC.

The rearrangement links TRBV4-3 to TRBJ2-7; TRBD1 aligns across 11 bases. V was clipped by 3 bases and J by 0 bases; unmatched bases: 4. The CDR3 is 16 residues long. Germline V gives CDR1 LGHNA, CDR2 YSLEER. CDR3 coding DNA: TGCGCCAGCAGCCACGTAGGACAGGGGGCCTCCTACGAGCAGTACTTC. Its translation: CASSHVGQGASYEQYF.

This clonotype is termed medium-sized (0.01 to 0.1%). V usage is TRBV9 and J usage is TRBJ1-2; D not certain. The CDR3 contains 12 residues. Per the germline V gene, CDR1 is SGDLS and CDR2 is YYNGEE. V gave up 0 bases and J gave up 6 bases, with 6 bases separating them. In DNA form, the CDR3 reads TGTGCCAGCAGCGTAGGTCAGGATGGCTACACCTTC. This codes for CASSVGQDGYTF.

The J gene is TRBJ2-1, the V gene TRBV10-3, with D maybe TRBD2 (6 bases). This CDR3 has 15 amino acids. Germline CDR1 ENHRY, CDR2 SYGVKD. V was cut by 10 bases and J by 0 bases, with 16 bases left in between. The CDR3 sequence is CATLTSGSSYNEQFF. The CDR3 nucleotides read TGTGCCACCTTGACTAGTGGAAGCTCCTACAATGAGCAGTTCTTC.